The 15 T cell receptor beta chains presented below share a single source sample, sequenced in a study of low-dose radiotherapy and immunotherapy resistance in tumors. Priming of first-strand cDNA relied on TRAV- and TRBV-specific primers (covering alpha and beta chains). It was with a constant-region primer and a V-primer adapter that TCRs were amplified over about 19 PCR cycles. MiXCR was run by TCRdb on the reads, yielding one entry per CDR3 protein. The data show about 100,000 distinct CDR3 sequences, roughly 20% seen once. Time point indicated: after trial treatment. As for treatment: LDRT plus nivolumab, ipilimumab, low-dose cyclophosphamide and aspirin (RACIN trial). Material: PBMCs, obtained after low-dose radiotherapy plus immunotherapy. These receptors were taken from a male donor with prostate cancer.

This clonotype showed up many times. This rearrangement joins TRBV6-1 to TRBJ2-7, with D uncertain. The V end lost 6 bases, the J end lost 2 bases, and 11 bases lay between the germline ends. CDR3 size: 13 residues. CDR1 and CDR2 (germline): MNHNS, SASEGT. CDR3 bases: TGTGCCAGCAGAACGGACGGCCCCTACGAGCAGTACTTC. Translation gives CASRTDGPYEQYF.

This clonotype was observed many times. The chain has TRBV5-4 and TRBJ2-7, with D possibly TRBD2 on 6 matching bases. This CDR3 spans 13 amino acids. Per the germline V gene, CDR1 is SGHNT and CDR2 is YYREEE (reference sequence). V lost 1 base and J 5 bases, leaving 10 bases between the germline ends. CDR3 amino acids: CASSLTSNNEQYF. The DNA for the CDR3 is TGTGCCAGCAGCTTGACTAGCAACAACGAGCAGTACTTC.

Worth noting for this clonotype: A far larger clone is off by one base, so a read error is likely. This rearrangement joins TRBV5-1 to TRBJ2-4, with D perhaps TRBD1 (5 bases). Trimming pared 0 bases from V and 13 bases from J, leaving 20 bases between. This CDR3 contains 15 residues. Germline V CDR1 and CDR2: SGHRS, YFSETQ. The DNA for the CDR3 is TGCGCCAGCAGCTTGGGGCAGGGATATAACAATGAGCAGTACTTC. It encodes CASSLGQGYNNEQYF.

This clonotype was seen at least ten times. The J gene is TRBJ2-7, the V gene TRBV20-1; D gene ambiguous. The CDR3 contains 13 residues. Germline values: CDR1 DFQATT, CDR2 SNEGSKA (reference sequence). The germline V and J ends were trimmed by 6 bases and 3 bases, with 15 bases remaining between them. CDR3 DNA: TGCAGTGCGGACCACGGGTCTGGCTACGAGCAGTACTTC. It encodes CSADHGSGYEQYF.

With regard to this clonotype: Lacking the conserved final phenylalanine or tryptophan, this CDR3 likely reflects a read error. The DNA is left out, because the CDR3 cannot be placed on it with certainty; the CDR3 is given as TCRdb lists it. The chain uses TRBV5-5 and TRBJ1-5. Germline assignment: CDR1 SGHKS and CDR2 YYEKEE (reference sequence). The CDR3 has 15 residues if both end residues are counted. The CDR3 here is CASSWGPPWGQPHHL.

This clonotype was seen ten or more times. The chain links TRBV30 to TRBJ1-3, with D possibly being TRBD1 (5 bases). Germline V gene sequence: CDR1 GTSNPN, CDR2 SVGIG (reference sequence). V gave up 2 bases and J gave up 8 bases, with 16 bases separating them. The CDR3 loop spans 14 amino acids. CDR3 bases: TGTGCCTGGAGTCCCCCAGGGAGAGACCACACCATATATTTT. This sequence encodes CAWSPPGRDHTIYF.

This clonotype was seen many times. V gene TRBV7-9 combines with J gene TRBJ1-4; perhaps TRBD1 as D (5 bases). The CDR3 runs to 16 residues. The V end was cut by 2 bases, the J end by 0 bases, with 10 bases between. Germline lookup yields CDR1 SEHNR and CDR2 FQNEAQ (reference sequence). DNA for the CDR3: TGTGCCAGCAGCTTACTGCGGGGCGCAACTAATGAAAAACTGTTTTTT. Translating it yields CASSLLRGATNEKLFF. The full variable domain, rest sourced from reference TRBV7-9 and TRBJ1-4, is DTGVSQNPRHKITKRGQNVTFRCDPISEHNRLYWYRQTLGQGPEFLTYFQNEAQLEKSRLLSDRFSAERPKGSFSTLEIQRTEQGDSAMYLCASSLLRGATNEKLFFGSGTQLSVL.

This chain links TRBV7-2 with TRBJ1-5, with 7 bases that match TRBD1. Trimming at V came to 1 base and at J to 7 bases, leaving 10 bases not matched to a gene. The CDR3 has 16 residues. CDR1 is SGHTA and CDR2 is FQGNSA in the germline V gene. This CDR3 is CASSLGRRQGGQPQHF. The CDR3 DNA is TGTGCCAGCAGCTTAGGGCGGCGGCAGGGGGGGCAGCCCCAGCATTTT.

The CDR3 DNA follows: TGTGCCAGCAGCACGAGGCGACAACCTCTTAATGAAAAACTGTTTTTT. It specifies CASSTRRQPLNEKLFF. The V and J genes are TRBV13 and TRBJ1-4; D not resolved. Germline CDR1 is PRHDT and CDR2 is FYEKMQ (reference sequence). This CDR3 has 16 amino acids. With 5 bases removed from V and 4 bases from J, the gap between germline ends came to 17 bases.

This clonotype was recorded at least ten times. The chain has TRBV13 and TRBJ2-3; TRBD2 matches at 8 bases. The CDR3 extends over 15 amino acids. Losses at the gene ends were 4 bases for V and 5 bases for J; bases not matched to a gene: 8. Germline CDR1 is PRHDT and CDR2 is FYEKMQ (reference sequence). This CDR3 reads CASSYPGRGEDTQYF. In nucleotides, the CDR3 is TGTGCCAGCAGCTACCCTGGGCGGGGGGAAGATACGCAGTATTTT.

This chain links TRBV20-1 with TRBJ2-5, with 9 bases fitting TRBD2. Germline CDR1 DFQATT, CDR2 SNEGSKA (reference sequence). The CDR3 length is 18 residues. The trim removed 8 bases at V and 4 bases at J, leaving 23 bases unmatched. CDR3: CSPLLPSGVAGAGETQYF. The CDR3 nucleotides read TGCAGTCCCCTATTACCTTCGGGGGTAGCGGGGGCCGGAGAGACCCAGTACTTC.

Only one count was recorded for this clonotype. The limits of the CDR3 on the DNA are not certain, so only TCRdb's listed CDR3 is given. V and J are TRBV6-1 and TRBJ1-5; the D call TRBD1 from the table was never checked on the DNA. Germline lookup yields CDR1 MNHNS and CDR2 SASEGT. Termini included, the CDR3 measures 20 amino acids. This chain's CDR3 is CASSDSGTQYFGPGNQPQHF.

This clonotype appeared many times. This chain joins TRBV3-1 and TRBJ2-1; the D is unclear. Germline CDR1 and CDR2: LGHDT and YNNKEL (reference sequence). Trimming pared 4 bases from V and 7 bases from J, leaving 8 bases between. The CDR3 is 12 residues long. This CDR3 is CASSLRLNEQFF. CDR3 nucleotide sequence: TGTGCCAGCAGCCTCCGGCTAAATGAGCAGTTCTTC.

Ten or more counts support this clonotype. The genes are TRBV4-2 and TRBJ2-5; 10 bases are shared with TRBD2. The CDR3 spans 20 residues. The V and J ends lost 0 bases and 1 base, in that order; junction bases with no gene match: 14. Germline-derived CDR1 and CDR2 are LGHNA and YNFKEQ. The CDR3 is CASSQDISAGGRVGQETQYF. Here the CDR3 DNA reads TGTGCCAGCAGCCAAGATATATCAGCGGGGGGGCGGGTCGGCCAAGAGACCCAGTACTTC.

This chain connects TRBV6-2 or TRBV6-3 to TRBJ2-7; D is tentatively TRBD1 or TRBD2 (5 bases each). CDR3 length: 14 amino acids. Germline V gene data show CDR1 as MNHEY and CDR2 as SVGEGT. V was trimmed by 9 bases and J by 5 bases, leaving 20 bases between them. This CDR3 reads CASSPGPRAHEQYF. CDR3 nucleotide sequence: TGTGCCAGTAGTCCGGGGCCAAGGGCCCACGAGCAGTACTTC.